These 11 T cell receptor beta chains share one sample of origin, sequenced in a study of blood T cell repertoires in COVID-19. The table came from immunoSEQ multiplex PCR; TCRdb's copy has only in-frame clones and leaves some out. The table lists 85,000 to 130,000 clones, roughly nine tenths of them singletons. The sample taken for sequencing was peripheral blood. The receptor set was obtained from a human donor in a cohort sampled during active COVID-19.

This clone was detected only a few times. CDR3 protein: CATTPNARGSYTF. CDR3 DNA: TGTGCCACCACCCCGAACGCTAGGGGGAGCTACACCTTC. The gene calls are TRBV3-1 (or the pseudogene TRBV3-2) and TRBJ1-2, with D maybe TRBD1 (6 bases). CDR3 size: 13 residues. Trimming stripped 10 bases from V and 9 bases from J, with 21 bases between. Germline loops: CDR1 LGHDT, CDR2 YNNKEL (reference sequence).

J is TRBJ1-2 and V is TRBV19; tentatively, D is TRBD1 (5 bases). The CDR3 is 12 amino acids. With 2 bases removed from V and 4 bases from J, the gap between germline ends came to 5 bases. Germline-derived CDR1 and CDR2 are LNHDA and SQIVND (reference sequence). This chain's CDR3 is CASSIQGYGYTF. The CDR3 DNA follows: TGTGCCAGTAGTATACAGGGCTATGGCTACACCTTC.

The chain joins TRBV6-6 to TRBJ2-3, with 9 bases lining up with TRBD1. This CDR3 spans 14 amino acids. Germline V lookup: CDR1 MNHNY, CDR2 SVGAGI (reference sequence). Trimming cost V 10 bases and J 5 bases; bases outside gene matches: 10. The CDR3 DNA reads as TGTGCCACCGATCGGGACAGGGTTGGAGATACGCAGTATTTT. It is translated as CATDRDRVGDTQYF.

This clone was observed a handful of times. The chain carries TRBV7-2 and TRBJ1-6; TRBD1 is a possible D gene (5 bases). Germline V lookup: CDR1 SGHTA, CDR2 FQGNSA. V shed 4 bases and J shed 8 bases, with 18 bases lying between them. CDR3 length: 16 amino acids. In DNA, the CDR3 is TGTGCCAGCAGCTCCGACCGGACACGCTCGGATTCACCCCTCCACTTT. Amino acid sequence: CASSSDRTRSDSPLHF.

The gene calls are TRBV12-3 or TRBV12-4 and TRBJ2-7; TRBD1 is a possible D gene (7 bases). V lost 8 bases to trimming and J lost 1 base, with 12 bases between them. The CDR3 has 13 amino acids. In DNA, the CDR3 is TGTGCCAGCTCCAGGGGGGAATCCTACGAGCAGTACTTC. Its translation: CASSRGESYEQYF.

The chain combines TRBV28 with TRBJ2-7; unclear D gene. The CDR3 totals 15 residues. Trimming took 5 bases from V and 1 from J, leaving 15 bases between them. The germline V gene has CDR1 MDHEN and CDR2 SYDVKM. The CDR3 region is CASSLSPGLSYEQYF. Here the CDR3 DNA reads TGTGCCAGCAGTCTCTCCCCCGGTCTTTCCTACGAGCAGTACTTC.

The chain recombines TRBV28 with TRBJ2-1; 8 positions match TRBD2. CDR1 and CDR2 from the germline V gene are MDHEN and SYDVKM. J gave up 1 base and V 5 bases, and 7 bases lay outside the gene matches. This CDR3 contains 16 residues. CDR3 in amino acids: CASSPTSGSSYNEQFF. CDR3 DNA: TGTGCCAGCAGTCCCACCAGCGGGAGTTCCTACAATGAGCAGTTCTTC. The full variable domain, its missing parts supplied by reference TRBV28 and TRBJ2-1, is DVKVTQSSRYLVKRTGEKVFLECVQDMDHENMFWYRQDPGLGLRLIYFSYDVKMKEKGDIPEGYSVSREKKERFSLILESASTNQTSMYLCASSPTSGSSYNEQFFGPGTRLTVL.

The gene calls are TRBV7-9 and TRBJ2-2; no definite D call. Germline V gives CDR1 SEHNR, CDR2 FQNEAQ (reference sequence). This CDR3 is built from 15 residues. Trimming left V 3 bases short and J 5 bases short, with 13 bases between. CDR3 sequence (DNA): TGTGCCAGCAGCTTCGTTAGGAGTTGGACCGGGGAGCTGTTTTTT. This gives the protein CASSFVRSWTGELFF. The complete variable domain, with remaining parts taken from reference TRBV7-9 and TRBJ2-2, reads DTGVSQNPRHKITKRGQNVTFRCDPISEHNRLYWYRQTLGQGPEFLTYFQNEAQLEKSRLLSDRFSAERPKGSFSTLEIQRTEQGDSAMYLCASSFVRSWTGELFFGEGSRLTVL.

On this clone: One end of the junction varies from germline; a read error may be responsible. The chain links TRBV24-1 to TRBJ2-7; D gene uncertain. The CDR3 has 14 amino acids. Germline V gene lookup returns CDR1 KGHDR and CDR2 SFDVKD. The DNA of the CDR3 is TGTGCCACCAGTGAGTTTTGGGCCTCCTACGGGCAGTACTTC. Encoded protein: CATSEFWASYGQYF.

The count of this clone is one. The rearrangement links TRBV28 to TRBJ2-5, with D possibly being TRBD1 (6 bases). The CDR3 has 14 residues. V lost 8 bases to trimming and J lost 6 bases, with 19 bases between them. From germline, CDR1 is MDHEN and CDR2 SYDVKM. The CDR3 region is CASGSTGSPKTQYF. CDR3 nucleotide sequence: TGTGCCAGCGGATCTACAGGGTCTCCAAAGACCCAGTACTTC.

J is TRBJ1-6 and V is TRBV5-6; TRBD1 matches at 8 bases. CDR3 length: 16 residues. Germline CDR1 and CDR2: SGHDT and YYEEEE. Trimming removed 3 bases from V and 7 bases from J; junction bases left unmatched: 9. The CDR3 protein is CASSYDRRTGNSPLHF. The CDR3 DNA follows: TGTGCCAGCAGCTATGACCGTCGGACAGGGAATTCACCCCTCCACTTT.